The 27 T cell receptor beta chains listed next were all sequenced from one sample in a study of OX40 agonist ivuxolimab in advanced cancers. The table came from immunoSEQ multiplex PCR; TCRdb's copy has only in-frame clones and leaves some out. In the table there are 45,000 to 60,000 clones, 86% of which are singletons. Sequencing was performed on CD4+ or CD8+ T cells sorted from blood, taken in a trial of the OX40 agonist ivuxolimab. Receptors originate from an adult with an advanced solid tumor such as melanoma, head and neck, liver or kidney cancer.

The V and J genes are TRBV27 and TRBJ1-1; D not certain. V gave up 0 bases and J gave up 0 bases, with 11 bases separating them. Germline values: CDR1 MNHEY, CDR2 SMNVEV (reference sequence). This CDR3 is 16 amino acids long. The CDR3 region has the DNA TGTGCCAGCAGTTTATCGTTCCGGGTCATGAACACTGAAGCTTTCTTT. This translates into CASSLSFRVMNTEAFF.

This chain links TRBV6-1 with TRBJ1-2; D gene unclear. Looked up from germline, CDR1 is MNHNS and CDR2 is SASEGT. Trimming stripped 3 bases from V and 7 bases from J, with 9 bases between. The CDR3 has 12 amino acids. CDR3 in DNA: TGTGCCAGCAGTGAGAGGATTGCTGGCTACACCTTC. Translating it yields CASSERIAGYTF.

The chain uses TRBV11-2 and TRBJ2-3; 10 bases align to TRBD2. The germline gives CDR1 SGHAT, CDR2 FQNNGV. Trimming removed 2 bases from V and 0 bases from J; junction bases left unmatched: 2. This CDR3 region has 16 residues. DNA of the CDR3: TGTGCCAGCAGCTTATTACTAGCGGGAAGCACAGATACGCAGTATTTT. Protein product: CASSLLLAGSTDTQYF.

The chain couples TRBV4-1 to TRBJ2-5; maybe TRBD1 (6 bases). V lost 8 bases, J lost 3 bases, and 13 bases lay in between. The CDR3 has 13 amino acids. Germline loops: CDR1 MGHRA, CDR2 YSYEKL. The CDR3 sequence is CASGPGDEETQYF. The CDR3 DNA reads TGCGCCAGCGGGCCAGGGGACGAAGAGACCCAGTACTTC.

The chain combines TRBV19 with TRBJ1-1, with D unresolved. Germline CDR1 is LNHDA and CDR2 is SQIVND (reference sequence). CDR3 size: 14 residues. The ends were cut back, 5 bases at V and 4 bases at J, with 14 bases in the middle. Here the CDR3 DNA reads TGTGCCAGTAGTCCGCTTAATACTGGCACTGAAGCTTTCTTT. Translating it yields CASSPLNTGTEAFF.

The count of this clone is one. The chain employs TRBV11-2 and TRBJ1-4, with D tentatively TRBD1 (5 bases). The CDR3 totals 16 residues. The germline CDR1 and CDR2 sequences are SGHAT and FQNNGV. V was shortened by 2 bases and J by 0 bases, with 10 bases between the two germline ends. CDR3 in DNA: TGTGCCAGCAGCTTAAACAGGCCTTCAACTAATGAAAAACTGTTTTTT. Protein: CASSLNRPSTNEKLFF. Full variable domain (outside the CDR3, taken from reference TRBV11-2 and TRBJ1-4): EAGVAQSPRYKIIEKRQSVAFWCNPISGHATLYWYQQILGQGPKLLIQFQNNGVVDDSQLPKDRFSAERLKGVDSTLKIQPAKLEDSAVYLCASSLNRPSTNEKLFFGSGTQLSVL.

This clone was recorded a few times. This rearrangement joins TRBV9 to TRBJ2-2; D is possibly TRBD1 or TRBD2 (6 bases each). CDR1 is SGDLS and CDR2 is YYNGEE in the germline V gene. This CDR3 contains 18 residues. V was cut by 2 bases and J by 1 base, with 18 bases left in between. The CDR3 nucleotides read TGTGCCAGCAGCGTGGCCCCCACCCGGGGGCGGAACACCGGGGAGCTGTTTTTT. Translation: CASSVAPTRGRNTGELFF.

The V call is TRBV7-3, the J call TRBJ1-1; weak D call: TRBD1 (5 bases). With 2 bases removed from V and 2 bases from J, the gap between germline ends came to 9 bases. Germline CDR1 SGHTA, CDR2 FQGTGA. This CDR3 contains 14 residues. CDR3 coding DNA: TGTGCCAGCAGCTTAGAGGGGCGAAACACTGAAGCTTTCTTT. Amino acids: CASSLEGRNTEAFF.

V gene TRBV5-1 combines with J gene TRBJ1-1; 8 positions agree with TRBD1. The CDR3 covers 13 residues. Germline CDR1 reads SGHRS; CDR2 reads YFSETQ. V dropped 3 bases and J dropped 7; count of bases not matched to a gene: 5. The CDR3 spells CASSSQGADEAFF. The DNA for the CDR3 is TGCGCCAGCAGCTCGCAGGGGGCGGATGAAGCTTTCTTT.

V gene TRBV28 combines with J gene TRBJ2-5, with 12 bases identical to TRBD2. J was trimmed by 1 base and V by 5 bases; bases with no gene match: 2. Germline CDR1 is MDHEN and CDR2 is SYDVKM. The CDR3 is 15 amino acids. The CDR3 DNA is TGTGCCAGCAGTCTAGCGGGGGGGCCCCAAGAGACCCAGTACTTC. As protein: CASSLAGGPQETQYF.

This clone has a handful of counts. The chain combines TRBV2 with TRBJ1-1; D perhaps matches TRBD1 (6 bases). The CDR3 is 12 residues long. Trimming left V 4 bases short and J 9 bases short, with 12 bases between. CDR1 is SNHLY and CDR2 is FYNNEI in the germline V gene. The CDR3 loop reads CASSVRQVQAFF. CDR3 DNA: TGTGCCAGCAGTGTAAGACAGGTCCAAGCTTTCTTT. Variable domain in full (rest from reference TRBV2 and TRBJ1-1): EPEVTQTPSHQVTQMGQEVILRCVPISNHLYFYWYRQILGQKVEFLVSFYNNEISEKSEIFDDQFSVERPDGSNFTLKIRSTKLEDSAMYFCASSVRQVQAFFGQGTRLTVV.

This clone was counted once. This sequence joins TRBV6-5 and TRBJ2-2; D gene ambiguous. The CDR3 spans 14 residues. Germline CDR1 reads MNHEY; CDR2 reads SVGAGI. The germline V and J ends were trimmed by 3 bases and 2 bases, with 7 bases remaining between them. CDR3 protein: CASSYWLNTGELFF. CDR3 nucleotides: TGTGCCAGCAGTTATTGGCTAAACACCGGGGAGCTGTTTTTT.

The chain has TRBV5-4 and TRBJ1-2; perhaps TRBD1 as D (6 bases). From germline, CDR1 is SGHNT and CDR2 YYREEE (reference sequence). The CDR3 has 13 amino acids. V lost 1 base and J lost 9, with 13 bases in between. The chain's CDR3 is CASSLSGVGSYTF. DNA for the CDR3: TGTGCCAGCAGCTTGTCAGGGGTCGGTAGCTACACCTTC.

The chain employs TRBV2 and TRBJ1-5; TRBD1 might be the D (5 bases). The CDR3 has 15 residues. Germline values: CDR1 SNHLY, CDR2 FYNNEI. The V end was cut by 6 bases, the J end by 3 bases, with 15 bases between. CDR3 in amino acids: CASSPTGGANQPQHF. In nucleotides, the CDR3 is TGTGCCAGCAGCCCAACTGGAGGGGCCAATCAGCCCCAGCATTTT.

The CDR3 nucleotides read TGTGCCATCAGTGTGGGGACAGGGAATAATTCACCCCTCCACTTT. Amino acids: CAISVGTGNNSPLHF. This chain links TRBV10-3 with TRBJ1-6, with 9 bases aligning to TRBD1. This CDR3 region has 15 residues. The J segment lost 5 bases and the V segment lost 4 bases, leaving 3 bases of the junction unmatched. Germline V gene sequence: CDR1 ENHRY, CDR2 SYGVKD.

The genes are TRBV6-5 and TRBJ1-5; 9 nucleotides line up with TRBD1. V was clipped by 5 bases and J by 2 bases; unmatched bases: 1. The CDR3 contains 14 residues. From germline, CDR1 is MNHEY and CDR2 SVGAGI. CDR3 sequence reads: CASSTGGGNQPQHF. The CDR3 DNA is TGTGCCAGCAGTACAGGGGGCGGCAATCAGCCCCAGCATTTT.

The chain combines TRBV9 with TRBJ2-1; D may correspond to TRBD1 or TRBD2 (5 bases each). The length of the CDR3 is 16 residues. The V gene lost 4 bases and the J gene lost 8 bases, with 22 bases spanning the gap. Looked up from germline, CDR1 is SGDLS and CDR2 is YYNGEE. The CDR3, as DNA: TGTGCCAGCAGCCCGCACCGAGGGGTGGGGTTCGATGAGCAGTTCTTC. Translation gives CASSPHRGVGFDEQFF.

The chain is built from TRBV9 and TRBJ1-2; 7 positions agree with TRBD1. This CDR3 comprises 13 residues. V trimming: 0 bases; J trimming: 7 bases; junction bases outside the gene matches: 3. Germline V lookup: CDR1 SGDLS, CDR2 YYNGEE. The CDR3: CASSVGQGVGYTF. In DNA, the CDR3 is TGTGCCAGCAGCGTAGGGCAGGGGGTTGGCTACACCTTC.

The chain employs TRBV6-5 and TRBJ1-5; D not certain. Germline V lookup: CDR1 MNHEY, CDR2 SVGAGI. CDR3 size: 14 residues. The V gene lost 0 bases and the J gene lost 2 bases, with 5 bases spanning the gap. This CDR3 reads CASSYSMGNQPQHF. CDR3 coding DNA: TGTGCCAGCAGTTACTCGATGGGCAATCAGCCCCAGCATTTT.

The chain joins TRBV6-5 to TRBJ1-6; no firm D call. The germline CDR1 and CDR2 sequences are MNHEY and SVGAGI. This CDR3 has 12 amino acids. V was clipped by 6 bases and J by 7 bases, with 7 bases between them. CDR3 sequence: CASSRPNSPLHF. The CDR3 DNA is TGTGCCAGCAGCCGACCCAATTCACCCCTCCACTTT.

This clone was picked up one time. The chain employs TRBV19 and TRBJ2-1; 11 nucleotides align to TRBD1. Per the germline V gene, CDR1 is LNHDA and CDR2 is SQIVND (reference sequence). CDR3 length: 14 residues. V lost 5 bases and J lost 7; bases outside the gene matches: 4. The CDR3 loop is CASSSGQGANEQFF. The CDR3 DNA reads as TGTGCCAGTAGTTCTGGACAGGGGGCTAATGAGCAGTTCTTC.

The V and J genes are TRBV9 and TRBJ1-3, with D perhaps TRBD1 (5 bases). Germline CDR1 SGDLS, CDR2 YYNGEE. The CDR3 has 17 residues. V was cut by 4 bases and J by 0 bases, with 17 bases left in between. The CDR3: CASSTGDAASSGNTIYF. The CDR3 bases are TGTGCCAGCAGCACCGGGGACGCGGCGAGCTCTGGAAACACCATATATTTT.

The chain couples TRBV6-6 to TRBJ2-5; 7 bases match TRBD1. Germline values: CDR1 MNHNY, CDR2 SVGAGI (reference sequence). Unmatched junction bases numbered 14, after V lost 6 bases and J lost 4 bases. The CDR3 totals 16 residues. CDR3 residues: CASSYPLTGVPETQYF. CDR3 DNA: TGTGCCAGCAGCTACCCCCTCACAGGGGTCCCAGAGACCCAGTACTTC.

The J gene is TRBJ1-5, the V gene TRBV18; D remains unclear. V lost 3 bases, J lost 0 bases, and 9 bases lay in between. Per germline, CDR1 KGHSH and CDR2 LQKENI. The CDR3 contains 15 residues. The CDR3 nucleotides read TGTGCCAGCTCACCCAGAGGACTTAGCAATCAGCCCCAGCATTTT. It encodes CASSPRGLSNQPQHF.

This CDR3 reads CAWKTGYNSPLHF. CDR3 coding DNA: TGTGCCTGGAAGACAGGGTATAATTCACCCCTCCACTTT. The chain carries TRBV30 and TRBJ1-6, with 7 bases aligning to TRBD1. CDR1 and CDR2 from the germline V gene are GTSNPN and SVGIG (reference sequence). The V segment lost 4 bases and the J segment 4 bases; nucleotides outside the gene matches: 1. The CDR3 runs to 13 residues.

The V and J genes are TRBV5-1 and TRBJ2-1; possible D gene TRBD1, 6 bases. The CDR3 has 16 amino acids. The V gene lost 0 bases and the J gene lost 7 bases, with 17 bases spanning the gap. CDR1 is SGHRS and CDR2 is YFSETQ in the germline V gene. CDR3 region: CASSLGAGALSNEQFF. The CDR3 region has the DNA TGCGCCAGCAGCTTGGGGGCAGGGGCCCTGTCGAATGAGCAGTTCTTC.

This clone turned up a few times. This chain uses TRBV30 with TRBJ2-3; perhaps TRBD2 as D (5 bases). Looked up from germline, CDR1 is GTSNPN and CDR2 is SVGIG (reference sequence). Deletions cut 4 bases from V and 2 bases from J, with 10 bases between. The CDR3 has 13 amino acids. Here the CDR3 reads CAWIEGNTDTQYF. CDR3 DNA sequence: TGTGCCTGGATAGAGGGAAACACAGATACGCAGTATTTT.